The 22 T cell receptor beta chains in this list originate from one sample, sequenced in a study of radiotherapy plus CTLA-4 blockade in lung cancer. The repertoire was sequenced with immunoSEQ multiplex PCR; TCRdb's copy has only in-frame clones and lacks some. This repertoire shows about 51,000 clones, 77% found once; its top ten account for about 2.4%. This sample comprised peripheral blood, obtained from a patient treated with radiotherapy plus ipilimumab. The origin of the receptors is a human donor with non-small cell lung cancer whose response to radiotherapy plus ipilimumab could not be evaluated.

V and J are TRBV15 and TRBJ2-2, with D perhaps matching TRBD1 (5 bases). The germline gives CDR1 LNHNV, CDR2 YYDKDF (reference sequence). This CDR3 has 13 amino acids. The V end was cut by 6 bases, the J end by 7 bases, with 12 bases between. CDR3 nucleotides: TGTGCCACCAGGCCAGGGTCCTACGGGGAGCTGTTTTTT. This sequence encodes CATRPGSYGELFF. The entire variable domain, with the rest obtained from reference TRBV15 and TRBJ2-2, is as follows: DAMVIQNPRYQVTQFGKPVTLSCSQTLNHNVMYWYQQKSSQAPKLLFHYYDKDFNNEADTPDNFQSRRPNTSFCFLDIRSPGLGDTAMYLCATRPGSYGELFFGEGSRLTVL.

The V call is TRBV4-1, the J call TRBJ1-6; no definite D call. CDR3 length equals 15 residues. Looked up from germline, CDR1 is MGHRA and CDR2 is YSYEKL. Trimming left V 1 base short and J 7 bases short, with 11 bases between. The CDR3 DNA is TGCGCCAGCAGCCAAGGTCGCAGTTTGAATTCACCCCTCCACTTT. Protein product: CASSQGRSLNSPLHF.

V is TRBV28 and J is TRBJ1-5; 10 bases are shared with TRBD1. CDR1 MDHEN and CDR2 SYDVKM come from the germline V gene. The CDR3 consists of 15 residues. V was clipped by 4 bases and J by 4 bases; unmatched bases: 4. The CDR3 region is CASSSSGQGNQPQHF. As DNA, the CDR3 is TGTGCCAGCAGTTCCTCGGGACAGGGGAATCAGCCCCAGCATTTT.

The genes are TRBV10-3 and TRBJ2-3, with D hard to call. This CDR3 has 14 residues. Looked up from germline, CDR1 is ENHRY and CDR2 is SYGVKD. V lost 4 bases and J lost 6, with 14 bases in between. This chain's CDR3 is CAISAGHAADTQYF. The CDR3 region has the DNA TGTGCCATCAGTGCAGGTCACGCAGCCGATACGCAGTATTTT.

About this clone: This CDR3 is also generated by other DNA sequences in the sample. The gene calls are TRBV4-2 and TRBJ1-4; no clear D. Germline CDR1 is LGHNA and CDR2 is YNFKEQ. The CDR3 consists of 16 residues. Between the trimmed V and J ends, which lost 0 bases and 0 bases, there was a span of 8 bases. CDR3 region: CASSQDRGATNEKLFF. The CDR3 DNA reads as TGTGCCAGCAGCCAAGATCGAGGTGCAACTAATGAAAAACTGTTTTTT.

The V gene is TRBV9, the J gene TRBJ2-1; tentative D call: TRBD1 (6 bases). The germline gives CDR1 SGDLS, CDR2 YYNGEE. The length of the CDR3 is 15 residues. Trimming pared 0 bases from V and 6 bases from J, leaving 13 bases between. CDR3: CASSVVAGDLNEQFF. In DNA form, the CDR3 reads TGTGCCAGCAGCGTAGTGGCAGGGGATCTCAATGAGCAGTTCTTC.

The chain carries TRBV9 and TRBJ2-7; 7 nucleotides agree with TRBD1. There are 14 residues in the CDR3. CDR1 and CDR2 (germline): SGDLS, YYNGEE. The V gene end was trimmed by 4 bases and the J gene end by 4 bases; junction bases not matched to a gene: 8. The CDR3 DNA sequence: TGTGCCAGCAGCCCCGGGACAGCCTCTTACGAGCAGTACTTC. Amino acids: CASSPGTASYEQYF.

CDR3 sequence: CASSVLENLNTEAFF. CDR3 DNA sequence: TGTGCCAGCAGCGTTCTGGAGAATTTAAACACTGAAGCTTTCTTT. The rearrangement uses TRBV9 and TRBJ1-1; D call uncertain. The CDR3 has 15 residues. The V end was cut by 2 bases, the J end by 2 bases, with 13 bases between. Looked up from germline, CDR1 is SGDLS and CDR2 is YYNGEE.

This clone showed up just once. V and J are TRBV5-5 and TRBJ2-2; TRBD2 is a possible D gene (6 bases). With 4 bases removed from V and 1 base from J, the gap between germline ends came to 8 bases. The CDR3 sequence is 14 residues long. Germline V gene lookup returns CDR1 SGHKS and CDR2 YYEKEE (reference sequence). The CDR3, as DNA: TGTGCCAGCAGCAGTAGCGGGAACACCGGGGAGCTGTTTTTT. This codes for CASSSSGNTGELFF.

V is TRBV11-2 and J is TRBJ1-5; D unclear. CDR1 and CDR2 (germline): SGHAT, FQNNGV. This CDR3 is built from 15 residues. V was trimmed by 1 base and J by 3 bases, leaving 10 bases between them. The CDR3, as DNA: TGTGCCAGCAGCTTAGGCACAGTAAACAATCAGCCCCAGCATTTT. This encodes CASSLGTVNNQPQHF. Based on the CDR3 plus reference TRBV11-2 and TRBJ1-5, the full variable domain is EAGVAQSPRYKIIEKRQSVAFWCNPISGHATLYWYQQILGQGPKLLIQFQNNGVVDDSQLPKDRFSAERLKGVDSTLKIQPAKLEDSAVYLCASSLGTVNNQPQHFGDGTRLSIL.

The chain has TRBV28 and TRBJ1-2; 8 nucleotides match TRBD1. CDR1 and CDR2 (germline): MDHEN, SYDVKM. V trimming: 4 bases; J trimming: 4 bases; junction bases outside the gene matches: 8. The CDR3 is 15 residues long. CDR3 amino acids: CASSSPGQAIYGYTF. The CDR3 nucleotides read TGTGCCAGCAGTTCACCGGGACAGGCTATCTATGGCTACACCTTC.

This sequence joins TRBV15 and TRBJ2-3; D possibly corresponds to TRBD2 (7 bases). The CDR3 consists of 14 residues. The germline gives CDR1 LNHNV, CDR2 YYDKDF (reference sequence). Trimming removed 5 bases at V and 6 bases at J, with 15 bases between. CDR3 protein: CATSPQGGGDTQYF. As DNA, the CDR3 is TGTGCCACCAGCCCCCAGGGAGGGGGGGATACGCAGTATTTT.

The gene calls are TRBV27 and TRBJ2-6; 8 bases are a match to TRBD1. With V trimmed by 5 bases and J by 0 bases, 6 bases remained unmatched. Germline CDR1 reads MNHEY; CDR2 reads SMNVEV (reference sequence). CDR3 size: 17 residues. CDR3 nucleotide sequence: TGTGCCAGCAGTCGGACAGGGATTAGCTCTGGGGCCAACGTCCTGACTTTC. It translates to CASSRTGISSGANVLTF.

The chain recombines TRBV23-1 with TRBJ2-7; TRBD1 might be the D (6 bases). TRBV23-1 is an open reading frame whose function is uncertain. V lost 0 bases, J lost 3 bases, and 18 bases lay in between. The CDR3 contains 17 residues. The CDR3 DNA follows: TGCGCCAGCAGTCAATCTCGGTGTGGACAGACGGACTACGAGCAGTACTTC. Residues: CASSQSRCGQTDYEQYF.

This sequence joins TRBV7-2 and TRBJ2-1; possible D gene TRBD2, 6 bases. CDR1 is SGHTA and CDR2 is FQGNSA in the germline V gene. The CDR3 is made up of 15 amino acids. V lost 1 base, J lost 2 bases, and 9 bases lay in between. The CDR3 reads CASSLESGPYNEQFF. CDR3 DNA: TGTGCCAGCAGCTTAGAGAGCGGGCCCTACAATGAGCAGTTCTTC.

V and J are TRBV7-8 and TRBJ2-1; 7 bases agree with TRBD2. The J segment lost 7 bases and the V segment lost 5 bases, leaving 11 bases of the junction unmatched. This CDR3 spans 15 amino acids. Germline CDR1 reads SGHVS; CDR2 reads FQNEAQ. CDR3 amino acids: CASSRRQLALNEQFF. In nucleotides, the CDR3 is TGTGCCAGCAGCCGCCGCCAACTAGCGTTAAATGAGCAGTTCTTC.

The sample holds one count of this clone. This CDR3 is CASSSPRAVSYNEQFF. Written as DNA, the CDR3 is TGTGCCAGCAGCTCCCCTCGAGCGGTCTCCTACAATGAGCAGTTCTTC. This chain joins TRBV7-9 and TRBJ2-1; tentatively, D is TRBD2 (5 bases). From germline, CDR1 is SEHNR and CDR2 FQNEAQ (reference sequence). The CDR3 spans 16 residues. Trimming removed 4 bases at V and 0 bases at J, with 13 bases between.

The chain has TRBV5-1 and TRBJ2-5; TRBD2 agrees at 7 bases. With 4 bases clipped from V and 4 bases from J, the junction kept 7 bases outside the gene matches. Germline values: CDR1 SGHRS, CDR2 YFSETQ. The CDR3 contains 14 residues. CDR3 amino acids: CASSNSGARETQYF. The CDR3 DNA follows: TGCGCCAGCAGCAACAGCGGGGCTCGAGAGACCCAGTACTTC.

The chain uses TRBV11-2 and TRBJ2-7; D might be TRBD2 (5 bases). The CDR3 has 14 amino acids. Looked up from germline, CDR1 is SGHAT and CDR2 is FQNNGV. Trimming shortened V by 5 bases and J by 4 bases, and 15 bases separated the two germline ends. CDR3 amino acids: CASSTDAGTYEQYF. CDR3 nucleotide sequence: TGTGCCAGCAGCACTGACGCGGGCACGTACGAGCAGTACTTC.

V usage is TRBV9 and J usage is TRBJ2-3; 9 bases map to TRBD2. Germline V CDR1 and CDR2: SGDLS, YYNGEE. This CDR3 comprises 16 residues. The V gene end was trimmed by 1 base and the J gene end by 3 bases; junction bases not matched to a gene: 6. The CDR3 DNA is TGTGCCAGCAGCGTACGTGCGGGGGGGACGACAGATACGCAGTATTTT. Translating gives CASSVRAGGTTDTQYF. Supplemented by reference TRBV9 and TRBJ2-3, the full variable domain reads DSGVTQTPKHLITATGQRVTLRCSPRSGDLSVYWYQQSLDQGLQFLIQYYNGEERAKGNILERFSAQQFPDLHSELNLSSLELGDSALYFCASSVRAGGTTDTQYFGPGTRLTVL.

V and J are TRBV7-3 and TRBJ2-1; 10 bases align to TRBD2. Germline trimming cut 5 bases from V and 7 bases from J; bases unmatched to any gene: 5. The CDR3 runs 14 residues. From germline, CDR1 is SGHTA and CDR2 FQGTGA. The CDR3 here is CASSSGGAGNEQFF. The DNA for the CDR3 is TGTGCCAGCAGCAGCGGGGGGGCTGGGAATGAGCAGTTCTTC.

This chain joins TRBV4-3 and TRBJ2-7; the D gene is possibly TRBD1 (6 bases). V was trimmed by 0 bases and J by 5 bases, leaving 11 bases between them. The CDR3 has 14 residues. CDR1 is LGHNA, CDR2 YSLEER, per germline. CDR3 DNA: TGCGCCAGCAGCCAAGAACAGGGTAGCCACGAGCAGTACTTC. It encodes CASSQEQGSHEQYF.